The clone carrying this TCR beta chain was counted ten times or more. The data were taken from a study of patients and donors after allogeneic stem cell transplantation. One entry per CDR3 protein, called by TCRdb with MiXCR from the RT-PCR reads. The sample shows under 30,000 distinct CDR3 sequences, about 8% of them seen only once. Germline CDR1 is SQVTM and CDR2 is ANQGSEA. The CDR3 extends over 12 amino acids. Unmatched junction bases numbered 6, after V lost 7 bases and J lost 5 bases. The source is a human donor who was either an allogeneic HSCT recipient or a stem cell or donor lymphocyte infusion donor (not recorded which). It is not recorded whose cells these are; they may come from a transplant donor. The sequenced sample consisted of blood, either unsorted or a sorted T cell fraction (not recorded which). This sequence joins TRBV29-1 and TRBJ1-2, with 8 bases identical to TRBD1. The CDR3 coding sequence is TGCAGCGCCCTACAGGGGGGATATGGCTACACCTTC. Translating it yields CSALQGGYGYTF.